This TCR beta chain was profiled in a study of graft-versus-host responses after intestinal transplantation. Study in general: Transplants given to recipients were multivisceral, liver-intestinal, or isolated intestinal.

Concerning this clone: Its antigen is unknown. The junction shows a germline mismatch at one end, possibly a read error.

Profiled with immunoSEQ multiplex PCR; TCRdb holds only in-frame clones, not every one. This table holds around 90,000 clones, about 93% found once. The CDR3 is 14 amino acids. CDR1 and CDR2 (germline): SSHAT, FNYEAQ (reference sequence). Overall study results and limits: With peak circulating GvH clone levels came an association with early post-transplant HvG declines.

Specimen: unstimulated CD8+ T cells sorted from spleen or lymph node cells, collected before transplant. The TCR originated in a human donor who was the organ donor for an intestinal transplant. The genes are TRBV7-7 and TRBJ2-1; 12 positions agree with TRBD2. The CDR3: CASSLTSGGNEQFF. The CDR3, as DNA: TGTGCTAGCAGCTTAACTAGCGGGGGGAATGAGCAGTTCTTC.